The rows below give T cell receptor beta chains drawn from one sample of a study of CD8 T cells in Susac syndrome. TCRdb used MiXCR to reprocess the immunoSEQ multiplex PCR reads, holding one entry per CDR3 protein. The sample records around 300,000 distinct CDR3 sequences, 75% to 85% being singletons. What was sequenced was CD8+ T cells from PBMCs. The source is a human donor with multiple sclerosis. The CDR3 runs from the conserved cysteine through the conserved F or W. The D gene is left open where the match is weak. Clone size, where shown, is once, few, many, or a class for clones that have expanded.

d_gene: TRBD2; v_gene: TRBV4-3; j_gene: TRBJ2-7; abundance: -; CDR3aa: CASSQDRTSGSYEQYF; CDR3nt: TGCGCCAGCAGCCAAGATCGGACTAGCGGCTCCTACGAGCAGTACTTC
d_gene: TRBD2; v_gene: TRBV29-1; j_gene: TRBJ2-3; abundance: -; CDR3aa: CSVEDLGGSSTDTQYF; CDR3nt: TGCAGCGTTGAAGATCTTGGCGGGAGTAGCACAGATACGCAGTATTTT
d_gene: TRBD1; v_gene: TRBV29-1; j_gene: TRBJ2-7; abundance: once; CDR3aa: CSAIGTGGTYEQYF; CDR3nt: TGCAGCGCCATAGGGACAGGGGGGACCTACGAGCAGTACTTC
d_gene: TRBD1; v_gene: TRBV30; j_gene: TRBJ2-7; abundance: -; CDR3aa: CAWSRGTATYEQYF; CDR3nt: TGTGCCTGGAGTAGAGGGACAGCTACCTACGAGCAGTACTTC
d_gene: -; v_gene: TRBV6-1; j_gene: TRBJ1-4; abundance: -; CDR3aa: CASSSYGQRATNEKLFF; CDR3nt: TGTGCCAGCAGCTCCTACGGACAGCGCGCAACTAATGAAAAACTGTTTTTT
d_gene: -; v_gene: TRBV12-3/TRBV12-4; j_gene: TRBJ1-2; abundance: -; CDR3aa: CASAGDSLYGYTF; CDR3nt: TGTGCCAGCGCGGGCGACTCCTTGTATGGCTACACCTTC
d_gene: -; v_gene: TRBV27; j_gene: TRBJ1-4; abundance: once; CDR3aa: CASRVLSGEKLFF; CDR3nt: TGTGCCAGCAGAGTACTATCGGGAGAAAAACTGTTTTTT
d_gene: TRBD2; v_gene: TRBV30; j_gene: TRBJ2-1; abundance: -; CDR3aa: CAWSGLAGVNEQFF; CDR3nt: TGTGCCTGGAGTGGCTTAGCGGGAGTCAATGAGCAGTTCTTC
d_gene: -; v_gene: TRBV5-6; j_gene: TRBJ1-1; abundance: -; CDR3aa: CASSLAAGVPEAFF; CDR3nt: TGTGCCAGCAGCTTGGCGGCAGGGGTCCCTGAAGCTTTCTTT
d_gene: -; v_gene: TRBV7-9; j_gene: TRBJ2-3; abundance: -; CDR3aa: CASSQAVSTDTQYF; CDR3nt: TGTGCCAGCAGCCAAGCGGTTAGCACAGATACGCAGTATTTT
d_gene: TRBD1; v_gene: TRBV29-1; j_gene: TRBJ2-1; abundance: -; CDR3aa: CSGDRGYNEQFF; CDR3nt: TGCAGCGGGGACAGGGGTTACAATGAGCAGTTCTTC
d_gene: -; v_gene: TRBV28; j_gene: TRBJ1-1; abundance: -; CDR3aa: CASSPVPYRDRVNTEAFF; CDR3nt: TGTGCCAGCAGTCCAGTACCTTACCGGGACCGGGTGAACACTGAAGCTTTCTTT
d_gene: -; v_gene: TRBV28; j_gene: TRBJ2-5; abundance: -; CDR3aa: CASSLHQVPRETQYF; CDR3nt: TGTGCCAGCAGTTTACACCAGGTCCCCAGGGAGACCCAGTACTTC
d_gene: -; v_gene: TRBV24-1; j_gene: TRBJ1-1; abundance: -; CDR3aa: CATRARQEETEAFF; CDR3nt: TGTGCCACCAGGGCGAGGCAGGAAGAAACTGAAGCTTTCTTT
d_gene: TRBD2; v_gene: TRBV12-3/TRBV12-4; j_gene: TRBJ2-1; abundance: -; CDR3aa: CASRQTSASYNEQFF; CDR3nt: TGTGCCAGCAGGCAGACTAGCGCTTCATACAATGAGCAGTTCTTC
d_gene: -; v_gene: TRBV6-2/TRBV6-3; j_gene: TRBJ2-7; abundance: -; CDR3aa: CASSYPIYEQYF; CDR3nt: TGTGCCAGCAGTTACCCCATCTATGAGCAGTACTTC
d_gene: TRBD2; v_gene: TRBV27; j_gene: TRBJ2-1; abundance: -; CDR3aa: CASSSGLASDEQFF; CDR3nt: TGTGCCAGCAGTTCTGGACTAGCGAGCGATGAGCAGTTCTTC
d_gene: TRBD2; v_gene: TRBV6-2/TRBV6-3; j_gene: TRBJ2-7; abundance: -; CDR3aa: CASSYSGTSGPYEQYF; CDR3nt: TGTGCCAGCAGTTACTCCGGGACTAGCGGCCCCTACGAGCAGTACTTC
d_gene: TRBD1; v_gene: TRBV28; j_gene: TRBJ1-1; abundance: -; CDR3aa: CASSLLPGQGVNTEAFF; CDR3nt: TGTGCCAGCAGTTTATTACCGGGACAGGGGGTGAACACTGAAGCTTTCTTT
d_gene: TRBD1; v_gene: TRBV27; j_gene: TRBJ2-1; abundance: few; CDR3aa: CASSLGTGGLGRQFF; CDR3nt: TGTGCCAGCAGTTTGGGGACAGGGGGCCTGGGCAGGCAGTTCTTC
d_gene: -; v_gene: TRBV3-1; j_gene: TRBJ1-1; abundance: -; CDR3aa: CASSQGQGWLNTEAFF; CDR3nt: TGTGCCAGCAGCCAAGGTCAGGGATGGTTGAACACTGAAGCTTTCTTT
d_gene: -; v_gene: TRBV28; j_gene: TRBJ2-7; abundance: -; CDR3aa: CASSLPRWGTSYEQYF; CDR3nt: TGTGCCAGCAGTTTGCCCCGTTGGGGAACCTCCTACGAGCAGTACTTC
d_gene: TRBD2; v_gene: TRBV30; j_gene: TRBJ2-7; abundance: -; CDR3aa: CAWSRGSGWSSYEQYF; CDR3nt: TGTGCCTGGAGTCGGGGTAGCGGGTGGAGCTCCTACGAGCAGTACTTC
d_gene: TRBD1; v_gene: TRBV19; j_gene: TRBJ1-5; abundance: once; CDR3aa: CASSIDRESQPQHF; CDR3nt: TGTGCCAGTAGTATCGACAGGGAGTCTCAGCCCCAGCATTTT
d_gene: TRBD2; v_gene: TRBV19; j_gene: TRBJ2-2; abundance: -; CDR3aa: CASSPLAESTGELFF; CDR3nt: TGTGCCAGTAGTCCCCTAGCGGAGTCCACCGGGGAGCTGTTTTTT
d_gene: -; v_gene: TRBV29-1; j_gene: TRBJ2-1; abundance: once; CDR3aa: CSARAIHRPEQFF; CDR3nt: TGCAGCGCTAGGGCCATCCACCGGCCTGAGCAGTTCTTC
d_gene: TRBD2; v_gene: TRBV9; j_gene: TRBJ2-6; abundance: -; CDR3aa: CASSVASGASGRISGANVLTF; CDR3nt: TGTGCCAGCAGCGTAGCTTCTGGGGCTAGCGGGAGGATCTCTGGGGCCAACGTCCTGACTTTC
d_gene: -; v_gene: TRBV27; j_gene: TRBJ2-2; abundance: few; CDR3aa: CASSFVGFANTGELFF; CDR3nt: TGTGCCAGCAGTTTTGTCGGTTTCGCGAACACCGGGGAGCTGTTTTTT
d_gene: -; v_gene: TRBV24-1; j_gene: TRBJ2-5; abundance: -; CDR3aa: CATSAVDSYQETQYF; CDR3nt: TGTGCCACCAGTGCCGTGGACAGTTACCAAGAGACCCAGTACTTC
d_gene: -; v_gene: TRBV4-3; j_gene: TRBJ2-1; abundance: -; CDR3aa: CASSQDSTSREQFF; CDR3nt: TGCGCCAGCAGCCAAGATAGTACTAGCCGGGAGCAGTTCTTC
d_gene: -; v_gene: TRBV29-1; j_gene: TRBJ1-2; abundance: -; CDR3aa: CSVRTLHRSYGYTF; CDR3nt: TGCAGCGTCAGGACCCTCCACAGGTCGTATGGCTACACCTTC
d_gene: -; v_gene: TRBV5-6; j_gene: TRBJ2-3; abundance: few; CDR3aa: CASSLDSTDTQYF; CDR3nt: TGTGCCAGCAGCTTGGACAGCACAGATACGCAGTATTTT
d_gene: TRBD1; v_gene: TRBV5-1; j_gene: TRBJ2-7; abundance: few; CDR3aa: CASSSWTGEDEQYF; CDR3nt: TGCGCCAGCAGTTCGTGGACAGGGGAGGACGAGCAGTACTTC
d_gene: -; v_gene: TRBV10-3; j_gene: TRBJ1-4; abundance: -; CDR3aa: CAISLLQGQNEKLFF; CDR3nt: TGTGCCATCAGTCTCTTACAGGGTCAGAATGAAAAACTGTTTTTT
d_gene: -; v_gene: TRBV12-3/TRBV12-4; j_gene: TRBJ1-2; abundance: -; CDR3aa: CASSSLGTGYGYTF; CDR3nt: TGTGCCAGCAGTTCCCTCGGGACCGGTTATGGCTACACCTTC
d_gene: TRBD2; v_gene: TRBV4-3; j_gene: TRBJ2-7; abundance: -; CDR3aa: CASSQDIAGGPYEQYF; CDR3nt: TGCGCCAGCAGCCAGGATATAGCGGGAGGGCCCTACGAGCAGTACTTC
d_gene: -; v_gene: TRBV28; j_gene: TRBJ2-1; abundance: once; CDR3aa: CASSPALGTSYNEQFF; CDR3nt: TGTGCCAGCAGTCCCGCCTTGGGCACCTCCTACAATGAGCAGTTCTTC
d_gene: -; v_gene: TRBV7-3; j_gene: TRBJ1-1; abundance: -; CDR3aa: CASSLIRSERSEAFF; CDR3nt: TGTGCCAGCAGCTTAATAAGATCCGAGCGATCTGAAGCTTTCTTT
d_gene: -; v_gene: TRBV7-6; j_gene: TRBJ2-3; abundance: -; CDR3aa: CASSPNWGGAGDTQYF; CDR3nt: TGTGCCAGCAGCCCGAACTGGGGAGGCGCAGGAGATACGCAGTATTTT
d_gene: TRBD2; v_gene: TRBV30; j_gene: TRBJ2-1; abundance: once; CDR3aa: CACTGLADNEQFF; CDR3nt: TGTGCCTGCACGGGACTAGCGGACAATGAGCAGTTCTTC
d_gene: TRBD2; v_gene: TRBV7-9; j_gene: TRBJ2-7; abundance: -; CDR3aa: CASSLTPSGSYEQYF; CDR3nt: TGTGCCAGCAGCTTAACCCCTAGCGGGAGCTACGAGCAGTACTTC
d_gene: -; v_gene: TRBV10-3; j_gene: TRBJ1-6; abundance: -; CDR3aa: CATSTVQADSPLHF; CDR3nt: TGTGCCACCTCAACAGTCCAGGCGGATTCACCCCTCCACTTT
d_gene: -; v_gene: TRBV2; j_gene: TRBJ2-1; abundance: -; CDR3aa: CASSENAGSYNEQFF; CDR3nt: TGTGCCAGCAGTGAAAATGCGGGCAGCTACAATGAGCAGTTCTTC
d_gene: -; v_gene: TRBV7-2; j_gene: TRBJ2-1; abundance: -; CDR3aa: CASSLDTGTYNEQFF; CDR3nt: TGTGCCAGCAGCTTAGATACGGGCACCTACAATGAGCAGTTCTTC
d_gene: TRBD2; v_gene: TRBV2; j_gene: TRBJ2-1; abundance: -; CDR3aa: CAMPGTSGRINEQFF; CDR3nt: TGTGCCATGCCGGGGACTAGCGGGAGGATCAATGAGCAGTTCTTC
d_gene: -; v_gene: TRBV12-3/TRBV12-4; j_gene: TRBJ1-5; abundance: -; CDR3aa: CASSFEVFQPQHF; CDR3nt: TGTGCCAGCAGTTTTGAAGTCTTTCAGCCCCAGCATTTT
d_gene: TRBD1; v_gene: TRBV20-1; j_gene: TRBJ1-2; abundance: -; CDR3aa: CSARDRTGINYGYTF; CDR3nt: TGCAGTGCTAGAGACCGGACAGGCATTAACTATGGCTACACCTTC
d_gene: TRBD2; v_gene: TRBV16; j_gene: TRBJ2-1; abundance: -; CDR3aa: CASSQLFIAGGSYNEQFF; CDR3nt: TGTGCCAGCAGCCAATTATTTATAGCGGGAGGTTCCTACAATGAGCAGTTCTTC
d_gene: TRBD2; v_gene: TRBV7-3; j_gene: TRBJ2-1; abundance: -; CDR3aa: CASSLQGTSGEEQFF; CDR3nt: TGTGCCAGCAGCTTACAGGGGACTAGCGGGGAAGAGCAGTTCTTC
d_gene: TRBD1; v_gene: TRBV27; j_gene: TRBJ1-1; abundance: -; CDR3aa: CASSLSGRGAEAFF; CDR3nt: TGTGCCAGCAGTTTATCGGGCAGGGGGGCTGAAGCTTTCTTT
d_gene: -; v_gene: TRBV19; j_gene: TRBJ2-7; abundance: -; CDR3aa: CASSSLDGEYEQYF; CDR3nt: TGTGCCAGTAGTAGCCTAGACGGGGAATACGAGCAGTACTTC
d_gene: TRBD1; v_gene: TRBV7-9; j_gene: TRBJ1-2; abundance: -; CDR3aa: CASSPRTGSRYTF; CDR3nt: TGTGCCAGCAGCCCTCGGACAGGGTCGCGCTACACCTTC
d_gene: -; v_gene: TRBV5-6; j_gene: TRBJ2-3; abundance: -; CDR3aa: CASSFGSVRTDTQYF; CDR3nt: TGTGCCAGCAGCTTCGGGAGTGTAAGGACAGATACGCAGTATTTT
d_gene: -; v_gene: TRBV6-1; j_gene: TRBJ2-7; abundance: -; CDR3aa: CASSVETLHYEQYF; CDR3nt: TGTGCCAGCAGTGTGGAGACACTCCACTACGAGCAGTACTTC
d_gene: -; v_gene: TRBV4-3; j_gene: TRBJ1-1; abundance: -; CDR3aa: CASSQDQGLGEAFF; CDR3nt: TGCGCCAGCAGCCAAGATCAGGGTTTGGGTGAAGCTTTCTTT
d_gene: -; v_gene: TRBV24-1; j_gene: TRBJ1-5; abundance: -; CDR3aa: CATSDHTNQPQHF; CDR3nt: TGTGCCACCAGTGATCATACCAATCAGCCCCAGCATTTT
d_gene: -; v_gene: TRBV20-1; j_gene: TRBJ1-5; abundance: -; CDR3aa: CSARDVGYGNQPQHF; CDR3nt: TGCAGTGCTAGAGATGTGGGTTATGGCAATCAGCCCCAGCATTTT
d_gene: -; v_gene: TRBV28; j_gene: TRBJ2-7; abundance: -; CDR3aa: CASSLLAGPRDEQYF; CDR3nt: TGTGCCAGCAGTTTACTGGCTGGGCCACGGGACGAGCAGTACTTC
d_gene: -; v_gene: TRBV11-2; j_gene: TRBJ1-1; abundance: once; CDR3aa: CASSISIEAFF; CDR3nt: TGTGCCAGCAGCATAAGTATTGAAGCTTTCTTT